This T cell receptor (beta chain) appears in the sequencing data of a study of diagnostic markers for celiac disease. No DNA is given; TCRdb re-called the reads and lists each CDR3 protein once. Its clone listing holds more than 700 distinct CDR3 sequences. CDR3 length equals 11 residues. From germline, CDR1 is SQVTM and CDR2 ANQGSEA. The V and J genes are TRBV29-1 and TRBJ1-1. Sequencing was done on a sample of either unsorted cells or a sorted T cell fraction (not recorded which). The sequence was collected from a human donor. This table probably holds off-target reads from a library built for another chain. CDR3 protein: CSVSENTEAFF.